This TCR beta chain originates from a study of shared clonotypes between healthy human individuals. At the level of the study: Per donor, three plates held CD4 naive cells, three held CD4 memory, two held CD8 naive and one held CD8 memory.

For every subset, genomic DNA was evenly distributed across several immunoSEQ plates. TCRdb's copy holds only in-frame clones and misses some; the assay was immunoSEQ multiplex PCR. Among about 680,000 clones listed, around 73% were seen once. Germline V gives CDR1 SQVTM, CDR2 ANQGSEA. The CDR3 spans 13 residues. V lost 2 bases and J lost 4, with 11 bases in between. Worth noting for this clone: The antigen is unknown.

Overall study findings and caveats: Relative to clonotypes present in all four donors, those not shared had lower generation probabilities. The study generally estimated greater richness for naive than memory subsets.

The sample comprised memory CD4+ T cells sorted from blood. The subset is: CD45RA-negative fraction. The rearrangement joins TRBV29-1 to TRBJ1-1; a possible D gene is TRBD1 (5 bases). The sequence was obtained from a woman aged 25 to 39 in good health. For the CDR3, the DNA is TGCAGCGTTGAACAGGGAACAATCACTGAAGCTTTCTTT. Translated: CSVEQGTITEAFF.